This TCR beta chain was sequenced for a study of cytomegalovirus exposure and HLA in healthy donors. Points on this clone: Antigen: not known.

With 60 Vbeta and 13 Jbeta primers, the PCR was carried out. Only in-frame clones appear in the TCRdb table, and some are missing; sequencing was by immunoSEQ multiplex PCR. The data hold 150,000 to 200,000 clones, with 76% observed a single time. Study findings and constraints: The CMV antigen specificity of a few CMV-associated chains was confirmed through in vitro analysis. The study had only CMV serostatus as immune exposure information. The authors later linked a missense DCLRE1C variant to TCR beta V- and J-gene trimming.

V was trimmed by 4 bases and J by 3 bases, leaving 14 bases between them. Per germline, CDR1 SGHNT and CDR2 YYREEE (reference sequence). The CDR3 is made up of 14 amino acids. The TCR sequence derives from a woman under 40 in good health and CMV-seropositive. The chain employs TRBV5-4 and TRBJ2-7; tentative D call: TRBD2 (6 bases). Sequenced input: PBMCs. This chain's CDR3 is CASSPRQEGYEQYF. As DNA, the CDR3 is TGTGCCAGCAGCCCCCGCCAGGAGGGCTACGAGCAGTACTTC.